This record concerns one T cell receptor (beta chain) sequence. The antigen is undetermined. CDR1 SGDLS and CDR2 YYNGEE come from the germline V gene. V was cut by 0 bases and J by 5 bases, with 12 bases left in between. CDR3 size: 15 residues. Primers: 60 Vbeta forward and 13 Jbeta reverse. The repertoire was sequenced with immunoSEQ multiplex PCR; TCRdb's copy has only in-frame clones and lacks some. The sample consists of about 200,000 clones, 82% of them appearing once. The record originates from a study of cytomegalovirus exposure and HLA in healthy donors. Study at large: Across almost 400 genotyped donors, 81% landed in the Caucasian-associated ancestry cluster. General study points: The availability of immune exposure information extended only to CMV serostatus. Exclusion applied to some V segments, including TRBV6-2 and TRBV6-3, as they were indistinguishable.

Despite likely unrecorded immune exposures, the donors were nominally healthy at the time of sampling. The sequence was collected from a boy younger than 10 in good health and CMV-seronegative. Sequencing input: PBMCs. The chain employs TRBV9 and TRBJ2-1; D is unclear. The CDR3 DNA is TGTGCCAGCAGCGTAGGGGCAACATCTCACAATGAGCAGTTCTTC. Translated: CASSVGATSHNEQFF.